Listed below are T cell receptor beta chains from one sample, sequenced in a study of cytomegalovirus exposure and HLA in healthy donors. Profiling relied on immunoSEQ multiplex PCR, and the TCRdb table lists in-frame clones only, not all of them. The table records about 120,000 clones, over 70% of them present only once. The sequencing input was PBMCs. The receptors were sampled from a woman between 18 and 30 years old in good health and CMV-seronegative. CDR3s include the opening cysteine and the closing phenylalanine or tryptophan. D genes are given only for firm matches. Clone size is shown for a subset of rows, as once, few, many or a class of expanded clone.

V gene	D gene	J gene	clone size	CDR3 DNA	CDR3 protein
TRBV7-2	TRBD1	TRBJ1-1	.	TGTGCCAGCAGCGGGAGACAGGGAAACACTGAAGCTTTCTTT	CASSGRQGNTEAFF
TRBV5-1	TRBD1	TRBJ1-1	.	TGCGCCAGCAGCCAATTTAGTCGTCAGGGGGCCACTGAAGCTTTCTTT	CASSQFSRQGATEAFF
TRBV19	.	TRBJ1-4	.	TGTGCCAGTAGTATACAGGCAACTAATGAAAAACTGTTTTTT	CASSIQATNEKLFF
TRBV7-2	.	TRBJ2-7	.	TGTGCCAGCAGCTCTAGTAGGGGGGGGGCATATGAGCAGTACTTC	CASSSSRGGAYEQYF
TRBV7-9	TRBD2	TRBJ2-1	.	TGTGCCAGCAGCCCCCTCCTAGCGGGGGTTGGGAATGAGCAGTTCTTC	CASSPLLAGVGNEQFF
TRBV11-2	.	TRBJ2-5	.	TGTGCCAGCAGCTCTCAACCGGTGCAGGGCCAAGAGACCCAGTACTTC	CASSSQPVQGQETQYF
TRBV2	TRBD1	TRBJ1-5	.	TGTGCCAGCAGAGATTCTAACAGGGGGCGAGGAGGGAATCAGCCCCAGCATTTT	CASRDSNRGRGGNQPQHF
TRBV6-6	.	TRBJ1-5	.	TGTGCCAGCAGAAGGGGAAGCAATCAGCCCCAGCATTTT	CASRRGSNQPQHF
TRBV6-1	TRBD1	TRBJ2-3	.	TGTGCCAGCAGTGCCAGACAGGGGATGGCAACAGATACGCAGTATTTT	CASSARQGMATDTQYF
TRBV7-7	TRBD1	TRBJ2-2	once	TGTGCCAGCAGCTTCGACAGGGGGCAAGGGACCGGGGAGCTGTTTTTT	CASSFDRGQGTGELFF
TRBV7-9	.	TRBJ1-1	.	TGTGCCAGCAGCCCGGCAGGGCGAGGAGCTTTCTTT	CASSPAGRGAFF
TRBV7-9	TRBD2	TRBJ2-5	.	TGTGCCAGCAGCTTAATGCCTAGCGGCCAAGAGACCCAGTACTTC	CASSLMPSGQETQYF
TRBV27	.	TRBJ2-7	few	TGTGCCAGCAGTTTAAAGGACTACCGCTACGAGCAGTACTTC	CASSLKDYRYEQYF
TRBV5-1	.	TRBJ2-5	.	TGCGCCAGCAGCCGAGAGAGATACAGGGAGACCCAGTACTTC	CASSRERYRETQYF
TRBV5-1	TRBD1	TRBJ1-6	.	TGCGCCAGCAGCTTCTGGGACAGGGATAATTCACCCCTCCACTTT	CASSFWDRDNSPLHF
TRBV6-5	.	TRBJ2-7	.	TGTGCCAGCAGTTACACAGGATTCGAGCAGTACTTC	CASSYTGFEQYF
TRBV25-1	TRBD1	TRBJ1-1	.	TGTGCCAGCAGTGGACAGGGGGCAGGCACTGAAGCTTTCTTT	CASSGQGAGTEAFF
TRBV19	TRBD1	TRBJ2-7	.	TGTGCCAGTAGTAACCGGGACAGGGAGTCCGAGCAGTACTTC	CASSNRDRESEQYF
TRBV18	TRBD2	TRBJ2-7	.	TGTGCCAGCTCACCGAAGGCGGGAGGTTTGTACGAGCAGCACTTC	CASSPKAGGLYEQHF
TRBV2	TRBD2	TRBJ2-1	once	TGTGCCAGCAGTGGGACTAGCGGGAGAAGTGAGCAGTTCTTC	CASSGTSGRSEQFF
TRBV7-6	.	TRBJ2-3	.	TGTGCCAGCAGCTCAACAGATACGCAGTATTTT	CASSSTDTQYF
TRBV6-4	TRBD1	TRBJ2-3	.	TGTGCCAGCAGCGAAGGACAGGGCACAGATACGCAGTATTTT	CASSEGQGTDTQYF
TRBV10-3	.	TRBJ1-1	.	TGTGCCATCAGTGTGGGGGGATTACTAGACACTGAAGCTTTCTTT	CAISVGGLLDTEAFF
TRBV6-1	.	TRBJ2-2	.	TGTGCCAGCACGCTTCTAGTTGCCGGGGAGCTGTTTTTT	CASTLLVAGELFF
TRBV30	TRBD1	TRBJ1-5	.	TGTGCCTGGAGCCCCCCAGGGGGACAGCCCCAGCATTTT	CAWSPPGGQPQHF
TRBV6-5	TRBD1	TRBJ1-2	once	TGTGCCAGCAGCGGGACAGGGAGAGCTTTAAGTGGCTACACCTTC	CASSGTGRALSGYTF
TRBV19	TRBD1	TRBJ1-2	.	TGTGCCAGCAATCGACAGGGGAGGACTGGCTACACCTTC	CASNRQGRTGYTF
TRBV11-3	.	TRBJ2-2	.	TGTGCCACCTCAGGGACGAACACCGGGGAGCTGTTTTTT	CATSGTNTGELFF
TRBV2	.	TRBJ2-1	.	TGTGCCAGCAGTGCGACACACTACAATGAGCAGTTCTTC	CASSATHYNEQFF
TRBV30	.	TRBJ1-2	.	TGTGCCTGGAGCCAGAATGGCTACACCTTC	CAWSQNGYTF
TRBV5-6	.	TRBJ2-2	.	TGTGCCAGCAGCTCCTCCGGGGAGCTGTTTTTT	CASSSSGELFF
TRBV7-9	.	TRBJ1-2	.	TGTGCCAGCAGCTTGAACAGCAAACCAAACTATGGCTACACCTTC	CASSLNSKPNYGYTF
TRBV5-1	TRBD1	TRBJ2-7	.	TGCGCCAGCCGCGGGACAGGGGAATCCTACGAGCAGTACTTC	CASRGTGESYEQYF
TRBV2	.	TRBJ1-5	.	TGTGCCAGCAGGACAGAAATCAATCAGCCCCAGCATTTT	CASRTEINQPQHF
TRBV10-3	.	TRBJ1-5	.	TGTGCCATCAGTGAGGGGCAGGGGAGCACTTCGGCAAATCAGCCCCAGCATTTT	CAISEGQGSTSANQPQHF
TRBV5-1	TRBD1	TRBJ1-6	.	TGCGCCAGCAGCTTAACGGACAGGGGCTATAATTCACCCCTCCACTTT	CASSLTDRGYNSPLHF
TRBV2	TRBD1	TRBJ1-1	.	TGTGCCAGCAGTGGTCAGGGGGCCACTGAAGCTTTCTTT	CASSGQGATEAFF
TRBV29-1	TRBD1	TRBJ1-1	.	TGCAGCGTTGAGGACAGGGGGCCGGACACTGAAGCTTTCTTT	CSVEDRGPDTEAFF
TRBV19	.	TRBJ1-2	.	TGTGCCGTAGGGTTCGGGACTAACTATGGCTACACCTTC	CAVGFGTNYGYTF
TRBV6-5	.	TRBJ1-4	.	TGTGCCAGCAGCGAGGAGATTTATAGAAAACTGTTTTTT	CASSEEIYRKLFF
TRBV4-3	TRBD2	TRBJ2-3	.	TGCGCCAGCAGCCAAGGGGGGCTAGCGGGGGGATCAGATACGCAGTATTTT	CASSQGGLAGGSDTQYF
TRBV14	TRBD1	TRBJ2-2	.	TGTGCCAGCAGCCCGGGACAGGGGTTCGCCGGGGGGCTGTTTTTT	CASSPGQGFAGGLFF
TRBV4-1	.	TRBJ2-5	.	TGCGCCAGCAGCCAAGTAACAGTAAAGGAGACCCAGTACTTC	CASSQVTVKETQYF
TRBV13	.	TRBJ2-5	.	TGTGCCAGCTCACTTGGCCAAGAGACCCAGTACTTC	CASSLGQETQYF
TRBV18	.	TRBJ2-2	once	TGTGCCAGCTCACTTTCTAGCGCCACCGGGGAGCTGTTTTTT	CASSLSSATGELFF